Listed below are T cell receptor beta chains from one sample, sequenced in a study of blood T cell repertoires in COVID-19. Sequencing used immunoSEQ multiplex PCR; TCRdb keeps in-frame clones, though not all of them. The sample lists under 400,000 clones; roughly 90% were seen once. Sequencing input: peripheral blood. Receptors originate from a woman aged 25 to 45 with COVID-19, enrolled during active disease. Each CDR3 is given with its conserved first and last residue. A D gene is named only where the DNA matches it firmly. The listing skips clone size in some rows; elsewhere it reads once, few, many or a size class.

- | TRBJ2-5 | - | TRBV29-1 | 11 | TGCAGCGTTGGCGGTCAAGAGACCCAGTACTTC | CSVGGQETQYF
- | TRBJ1-1 | - | TRBV24-1 | 12 | TGTGCCACCAGTGTAGGGGACACTGAAGCTTTCTTT | CATSVGDTEAFF
- | TRBJ2-7 | - | TRBV19 | 10 | TGTGCCAGCGGGGACTACGAGCAGTACTTC | CASGDYEQYF
- | TRBJ1-5 | - | TRBV2 | 13 | TGTGCCAGCAGTGAACAGGCCAGGCAGCCCCAGCATTTT | CASSEQARQPQHF
- | TRBJ2-1 | TRBD1 | TRBV5-8 | 17 | TGTGCCAGCAGCTTGGAAGCGACAGGGGGACCCTACAATGAGCAGTTCTTC | CASSLEATGGPYNEQFF
- | TRBJ2-5 | - | TRBV4-1 | 16 | TGCGCCAGCAGCATCCCCGGGACATCTCTGGGGGAGACCCAGTACTTC | CASSIPGTSLGETQYF
once | TRBJ2-3 | TRBD2 | TRBV19 | 16 | TGTGCCAGTAGTATACTAGCGGGAAAGAGCACAGATACGCAGTATTTT | CASSILAGKSTDTQYF
- | TRBJ2-1 | TRBD2 | TRBV30 | 13 | TGTGCCTGGAGTGGGACTAGTTTGAGAGAGCAGTTCTTC | CAWSGTSLREQFF
- | TRBJ1-3 | - | TRBV18 | 16 | TGTGCCAGCTCACGCGGGACCCAAGCAACCGGAAACACCATATATTTT | CASSRGTQATGNTIYF
once | TRBJ2-4 | - | TRBV15 | 19 | TGTGCCACCAGCAGAGATCTGGCGGGACAGACCATAGCCAAAAACATTCAGTACTTC | CATSRDLAGQTIAKNIQYF
once | TRBJ2-1 | TRBD2 | TRBV6-2/TRBV6-3 | 17 | TGTGCCAGCAGTTCAGACGAGCGGGGCTTCTCCTACAATGAGCAGTTCTTC | CASSSDERGFSYNEQFF
- | TRBJ1-3 | TRBD1 | TRBV7-3 | 15 | TGTGCCAGCAGCTTAGAGGGGGCTGCTGGAAACACCATATATTTT | CASSLEGAAGNTIYF
- | TRBJ2-2 | - | TRBV9 | 12 | TGTGCCAGCAGCGTACAGGGGTGGGAGCTGTTTTTT | CASSVQGWELFF
- | TRBJ2-3 | - | TRBV2 | 14 | TGTGCCAGCACCCCGGGTCCCCAGAAGAGTACGCAGTATTTT | CASTPGPQKSTQYF
- | TRBJ1-1 | TRBD1 | TRBV4-2 | 15 | TGTGCCAGCAGCCCTTTAAGGACAGGGGGCACTGAAGCTTTCTTT | CASSPLRTGGTEAFF
- | TRBJ1-4 | - | TRBV3-1/TRBV3-2 | 16 | TGTGCCAGCAGCTCCCTTGATGGGGGCTTGGGTGAAAAACTGTTTTTT | CASSSLDGGLGEKLFF